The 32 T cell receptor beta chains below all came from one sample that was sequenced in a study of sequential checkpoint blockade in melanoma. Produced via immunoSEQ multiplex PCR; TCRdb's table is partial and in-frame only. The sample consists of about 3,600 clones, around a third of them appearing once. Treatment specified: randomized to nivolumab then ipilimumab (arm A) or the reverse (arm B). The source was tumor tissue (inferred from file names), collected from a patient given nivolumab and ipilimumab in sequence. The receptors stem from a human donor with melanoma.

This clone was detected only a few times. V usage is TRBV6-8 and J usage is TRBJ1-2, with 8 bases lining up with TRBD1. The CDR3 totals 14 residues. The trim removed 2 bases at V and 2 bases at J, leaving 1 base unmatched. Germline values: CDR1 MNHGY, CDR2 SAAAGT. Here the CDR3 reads CASSYGDRNYGYTF. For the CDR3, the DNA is TGTGCCAGCAGTTACGGGGACAGGAACTATGGCTACACCTTC.

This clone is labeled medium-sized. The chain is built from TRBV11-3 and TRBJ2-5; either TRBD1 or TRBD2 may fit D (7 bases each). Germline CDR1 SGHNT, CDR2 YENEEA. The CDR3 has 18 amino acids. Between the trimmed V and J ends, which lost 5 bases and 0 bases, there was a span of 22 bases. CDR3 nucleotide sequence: TGTGCCAGCAGCCGGGGACAGCTCGGGAGGTGGTACCAAGAGACCCAGTACTTC. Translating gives CASSRGQLGRWYQETQYF.

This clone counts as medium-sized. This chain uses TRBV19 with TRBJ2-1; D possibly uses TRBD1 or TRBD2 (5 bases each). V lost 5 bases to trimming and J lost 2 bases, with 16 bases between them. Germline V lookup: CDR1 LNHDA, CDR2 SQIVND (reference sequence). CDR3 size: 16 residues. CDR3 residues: CASSLRDLGPYNEQFF. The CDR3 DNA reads TGTGCCAGTAGTCTAAGGGACCTCGGGCCCTACAATGAGCAGTTCTTC.

The CDR3 sequence: CASSLLAGGGLGFF. The CDR3 DNA reads as TGTGCCAGCAGCCTACTAGCGGGAGGGGGGTTAGGGTTCTTC. This rearrangement joins TRBV6-8 to TRBJ2-1, with 13 bases matching TRBD2. This CDR3 is built from 14 residues. With V trimmed by 6 bases and J by 15 bases, 11 bases remained unmatched. In germline, CDR1 is MNHGY, CDR2 SAAAGT.

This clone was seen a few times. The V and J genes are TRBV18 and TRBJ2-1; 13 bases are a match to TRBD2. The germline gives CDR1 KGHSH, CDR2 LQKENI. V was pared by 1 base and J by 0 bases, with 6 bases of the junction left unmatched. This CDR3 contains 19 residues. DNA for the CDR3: TGTGCCAGCTCACCACAAACTAGCGGGAGGGGAAGCTCCTACAATGAGCAGTTCTTC. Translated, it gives CASSPQTSGRGSSYNEQFF.

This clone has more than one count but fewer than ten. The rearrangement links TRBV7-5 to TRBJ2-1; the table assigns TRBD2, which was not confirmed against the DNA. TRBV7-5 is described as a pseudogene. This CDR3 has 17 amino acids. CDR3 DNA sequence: TGTGCCAGCAGCTCCCCCGGTCGACTAGCGGAGGCGCATGAGCAGTTCTTC. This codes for CASSSPGRLAEAHEQFF.

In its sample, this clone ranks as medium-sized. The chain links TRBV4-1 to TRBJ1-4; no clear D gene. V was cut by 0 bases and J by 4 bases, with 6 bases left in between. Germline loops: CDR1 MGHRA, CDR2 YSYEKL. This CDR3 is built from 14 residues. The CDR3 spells CASSQERSNEKLFF. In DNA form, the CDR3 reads TGCGCCAGCAGCCAAGAGCGGAGTAATGAAAAACTGTTTTTT.

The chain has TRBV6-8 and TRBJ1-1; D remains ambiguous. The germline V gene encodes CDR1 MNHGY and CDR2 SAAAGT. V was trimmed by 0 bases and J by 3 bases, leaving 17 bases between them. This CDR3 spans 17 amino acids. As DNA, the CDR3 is TGTGCCAGCAGTTACTCGTTTTCTTCCTTTGAGGACACTGAAGCTTTCTTT. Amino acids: CASSYSFSSFEDTEAFF.

In nucleotides, the CDR3 is TGTGCCAGCAGTGACTTTAGCGGGACAGATACGCAGTATTTT. Translating gives CASSDFSGTDTQYF. The chain is built from TRBV6-8 and TRBJ2-3; 7 bases agree with TRBD2. V gave up 5 bases and J gave up 3 bases; unmatched junction bases: 5. Germline lookup yields CDR1 MNHGY and CDR2 SAAAGT. CDR3 length equals 14 residues.

CDR3: CASSTMSDTQYF. The CDR3 DNA reads as TGTGCCAGCAGCACTATGTCAGATACGCAGTATTTT. V is TRBV9 and J is TRBJ2-3, with D uncertain. Trimming pared 4 bases from V and 4 bases from J, leaving 7 bases between. Germline CDR1 reads SGDLS; CDR2 reads YYNGEE. The CDR3 extends over 12 amino acids.

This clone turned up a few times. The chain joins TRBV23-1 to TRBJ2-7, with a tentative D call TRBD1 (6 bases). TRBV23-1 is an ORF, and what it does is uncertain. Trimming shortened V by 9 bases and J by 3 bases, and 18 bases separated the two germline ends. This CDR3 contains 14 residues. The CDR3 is CARPRQVPYYEQYV. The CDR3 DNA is TGCGCCAGGCCCAGACAGGTTCCGTACTACGAGCAGTACGTC.

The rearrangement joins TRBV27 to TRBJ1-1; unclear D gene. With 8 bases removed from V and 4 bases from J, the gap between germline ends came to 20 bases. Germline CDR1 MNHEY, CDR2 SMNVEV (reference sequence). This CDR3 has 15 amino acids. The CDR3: CASYPWAPLFTEAFF. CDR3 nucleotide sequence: TGTGCCAGCTACCCATGGGCACCGCTCTTCACTGAAGCTTTCTTT.

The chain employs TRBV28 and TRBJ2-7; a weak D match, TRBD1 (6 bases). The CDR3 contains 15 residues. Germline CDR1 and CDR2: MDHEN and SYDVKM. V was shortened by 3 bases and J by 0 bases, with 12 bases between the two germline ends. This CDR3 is CASSFTGTSSYEQYF. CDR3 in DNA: TGTGCCAGCAGTTTCACAGGGACGAGCTCCTACGAGCAGTACTTC.

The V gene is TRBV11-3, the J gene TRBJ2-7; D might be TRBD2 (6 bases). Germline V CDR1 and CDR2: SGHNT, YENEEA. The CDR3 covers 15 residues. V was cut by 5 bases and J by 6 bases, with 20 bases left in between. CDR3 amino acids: CASSTSTPGLSEQYV. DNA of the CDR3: TGTGCCAGCAGCACGTCTACCCCGGGACTCAGCGAGCAGTACGTC.

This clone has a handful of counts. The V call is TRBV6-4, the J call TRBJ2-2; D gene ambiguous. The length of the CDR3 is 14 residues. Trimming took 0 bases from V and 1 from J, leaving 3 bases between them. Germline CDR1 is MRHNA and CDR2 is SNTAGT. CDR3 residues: CASSDSLNTGELFF. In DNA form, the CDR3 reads TGTGCCAGCAGTGACTCGTTGAACACCGGGGAGCTGTTTTTT.

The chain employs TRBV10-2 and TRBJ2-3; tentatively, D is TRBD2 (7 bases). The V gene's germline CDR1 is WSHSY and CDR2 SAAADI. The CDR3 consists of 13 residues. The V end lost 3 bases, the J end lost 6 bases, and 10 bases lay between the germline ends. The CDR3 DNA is TGCGCCAGCAGTGATGGGAGGGGGGATACGCAGTATTTT. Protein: CASSDGRGDTQYF.

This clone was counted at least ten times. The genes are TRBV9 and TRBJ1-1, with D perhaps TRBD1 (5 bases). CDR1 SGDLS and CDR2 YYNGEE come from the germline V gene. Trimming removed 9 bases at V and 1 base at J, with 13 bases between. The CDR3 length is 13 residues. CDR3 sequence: CATSLGPNTEAFF. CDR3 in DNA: TGTGCCACCAGTTTGGGGCCGAACACTGAAGCTTTCTTT.

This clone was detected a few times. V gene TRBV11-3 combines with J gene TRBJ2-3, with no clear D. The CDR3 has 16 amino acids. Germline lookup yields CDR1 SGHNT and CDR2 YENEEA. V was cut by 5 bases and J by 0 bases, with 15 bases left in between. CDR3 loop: CASSERAPTSTDTQYF. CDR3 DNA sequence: TGTGCCAGCAGCGAAAGGGCCCCGACTAGCACAGATACGCAGTATTTT. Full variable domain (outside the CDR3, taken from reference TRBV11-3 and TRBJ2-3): EAGVVQSPRYKIIEKKQPVAFWCNPISGHNTLYWYLQNLGQGPELLIRYENEEAVDDSQLPKDRFSAERLKGVDSTLKIQPAELGDSAVYLCASSERAPTSTDTQYFGPGTRLTVL.

The CDR3 DNA sequence: TGCGCCAGCAGCCGACTAGCGGGAGCGCACAATGAGCAGTTCTTC. Encoded protein: CASSRLAGAHNEQFF. The rearrangement links TRBV5-1 to TRBJ2-1; TRBD2 aligns across 12 bases. Germline CDR1 is SGHRS and CDR2 is YFSETQ. J gave up 5 bases and V 4 bases, and 4 bases lay outside the gene matches. The CDR3 sequence is 15 residues long.

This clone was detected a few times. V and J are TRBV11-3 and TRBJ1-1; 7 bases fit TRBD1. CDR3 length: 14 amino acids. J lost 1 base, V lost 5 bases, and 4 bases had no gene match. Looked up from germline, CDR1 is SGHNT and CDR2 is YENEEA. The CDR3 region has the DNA TGTGCCAGCAGCCGACAGGGTCAGAACACTGAAGCTTTCTTT. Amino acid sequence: CASSRQGQNTEAFF.

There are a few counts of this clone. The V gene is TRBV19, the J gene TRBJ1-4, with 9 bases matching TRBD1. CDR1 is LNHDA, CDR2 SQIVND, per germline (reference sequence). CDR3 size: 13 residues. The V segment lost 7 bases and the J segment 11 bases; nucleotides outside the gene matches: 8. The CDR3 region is CASTTLTGGKLFF. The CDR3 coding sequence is TGTGCCAGTACCACACTGACAGGGGGGAAACTGTTTTTT.

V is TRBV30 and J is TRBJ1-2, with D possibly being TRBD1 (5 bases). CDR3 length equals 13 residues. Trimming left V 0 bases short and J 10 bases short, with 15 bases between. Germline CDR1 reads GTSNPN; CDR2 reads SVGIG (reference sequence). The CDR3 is CAWSVLGGVYYTF. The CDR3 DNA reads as TGTGCCTGGAGTGTACTGGGAGGGGTCTACTACACCTTC.

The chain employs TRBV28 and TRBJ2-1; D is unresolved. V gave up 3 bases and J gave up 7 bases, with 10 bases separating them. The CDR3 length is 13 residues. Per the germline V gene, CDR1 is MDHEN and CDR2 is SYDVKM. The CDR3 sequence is CASSLFMGNEQFF. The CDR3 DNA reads TGTGCCAGCAGTTTGTTCATGGGGAATGAGCAGTTCTTC. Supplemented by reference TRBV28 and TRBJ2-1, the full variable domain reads DVKVTQSSRYLVKRTGEKVFLECVQDMDHENMFWYRQDPGLGLRLIYFSYDVKMKEKGDIPEGYSVSREKKERFSLILESASTNQTSMYLCASSLFMGNEQFFGPGTRLTVL.

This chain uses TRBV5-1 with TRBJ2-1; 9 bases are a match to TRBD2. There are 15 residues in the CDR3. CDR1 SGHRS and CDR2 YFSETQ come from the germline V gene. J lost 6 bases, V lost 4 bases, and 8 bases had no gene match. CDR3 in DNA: TGCGCCAGCAGCCCTCGAGGGACTAGCAGCAATGAGCAGTTCTTC. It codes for CASSPRGTSSNEQFF.

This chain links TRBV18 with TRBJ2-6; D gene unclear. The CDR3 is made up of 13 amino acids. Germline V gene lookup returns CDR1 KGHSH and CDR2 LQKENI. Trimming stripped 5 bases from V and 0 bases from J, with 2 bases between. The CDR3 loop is CASSASGANVLTF. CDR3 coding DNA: TGTGCCAGCTCAGCCTCTGGGGCCAACGTCCTGACTTTC.

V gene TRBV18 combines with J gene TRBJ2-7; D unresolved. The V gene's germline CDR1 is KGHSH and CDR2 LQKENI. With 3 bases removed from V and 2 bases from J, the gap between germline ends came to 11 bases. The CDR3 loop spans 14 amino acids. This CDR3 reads CASSPGRFPYEQYF. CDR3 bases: TGTGCCAGCTCACCGGGTCGATTTCCCTACGAGCAGTACTTC.

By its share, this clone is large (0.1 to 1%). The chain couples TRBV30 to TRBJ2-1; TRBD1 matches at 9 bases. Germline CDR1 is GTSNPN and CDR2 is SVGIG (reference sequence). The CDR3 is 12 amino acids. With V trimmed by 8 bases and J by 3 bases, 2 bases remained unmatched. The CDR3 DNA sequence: TGTGCCGGGACAGGGTACTACAATGAGCAGTTCTTC. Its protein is CAGTGYYNEQFF.

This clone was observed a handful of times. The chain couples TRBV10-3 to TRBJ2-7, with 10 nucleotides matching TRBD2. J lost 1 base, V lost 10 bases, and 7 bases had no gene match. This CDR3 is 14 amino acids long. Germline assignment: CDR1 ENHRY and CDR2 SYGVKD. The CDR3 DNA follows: TGTGCCAGCCAGAGGACTAGCGGATCCTACGAGCAGTACTTC. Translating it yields CASQRTSGSYEQYF.

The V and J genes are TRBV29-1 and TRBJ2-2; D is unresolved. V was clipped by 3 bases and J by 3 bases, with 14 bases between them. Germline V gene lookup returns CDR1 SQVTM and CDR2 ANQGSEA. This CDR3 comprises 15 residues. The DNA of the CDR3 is TGCAGCGTTGACTTAGTGACACAAGACACCGGGGAGCTGTTTTTT. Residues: CSVDLVTQDTGELFF.

This chain's CDR3 is CASSLVRYTDTQYF. The DNA for the CDR3 is TGCGCCAGCAGCTTGGTCCGATACACAGATACGCAGTATTTT. V is TRBV5-1 and J is TRBJ2-3, with unresolved D. The V end was cut by 0 bases, the J end by 2 bases, with 7 bases between. CDR3 length equals 14 residues. Germline V CDR1 and CDR2: SGHRS, YFSETQ.

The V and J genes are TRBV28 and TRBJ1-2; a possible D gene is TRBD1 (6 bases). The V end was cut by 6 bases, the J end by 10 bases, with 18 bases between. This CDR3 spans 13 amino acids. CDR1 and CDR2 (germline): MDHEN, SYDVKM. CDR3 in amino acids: CASSGQGSSDYTF. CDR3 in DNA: TGTGCCAGCAGCGGGCAGGGGTCCTCGGACTACACCTTC.

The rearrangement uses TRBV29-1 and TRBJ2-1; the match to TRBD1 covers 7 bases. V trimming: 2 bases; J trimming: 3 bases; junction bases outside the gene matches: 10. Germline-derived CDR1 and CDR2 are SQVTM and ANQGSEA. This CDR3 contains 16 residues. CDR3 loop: CSVEKGARFGYNEQFF. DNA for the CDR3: TGCAGCGTTGAAAAGGGGGCGAGATTTGGCTACAATGAGCAGTTCTTC.